This entry lists 10 T cell receptor beta chains sequenced from one sample in a study of cytomegalovirus exposure and HLA in healthy donors. Primers included in the PCR were 60 Vbeta and 13 Jbeta primers. The assay was immunoSEQ multiplex PCR, and TCRdb's table has in-frame clones only and misses some. The sample yields under 250,000 clones, over 80% seen once. The specimen was PBMCs. The receptor source for this set is a boy aged 2 to 9 in good health and CMV-seronegative.

V usage is TRBV13 and J usage is TRBJ2-4; 8 bases agree with TRBD2. V trimming: 5 bases; J trimming: 0 bases; junction bases outside the gene matches: 18. This CDR3 spans 20 amino acids. The germline CDR1 and CDR2 sequences are PRHDT and FYEKMQ (reference sequence). CDR3 nucleotide sequence: TGTGCCAGCAGCCGAACGGGACTAGAGTGGAGGACAGTAGCCAAAAACATTCAGTACTTC. This sequence encodes CASSRTGLEWRTVAKNIQYF.

This chain uses TRBV10-3 with TRBJ1-1; D not resolved. The V and J ends lost 8 bases and 7 bases respectively, with 11 bases between them. Germline lookup yields CDR1 ENHRY and CDR2 SYGVKD. The CDR3 is 11 residues long. Here the CDR3 reads CAIGWADEAFF. The CDR3 DNA reads as TGTGCCATCGGGTGGGCAGATGAAGCTTTCTTT.

The chain has TRBV7-3 and TRBJ2-1; D gene uncertain. Germline V lookup: CDR1 SGHTA, CDR2 FQGTGA. CDR3 length: 16 residues. The ends were cut back, 2 bases at V and 0 bases at J, with 11 bases in the middle. For the CDR3, the DNA is TGTGCCAGCAGCTTATGGTCTGATAGCTCCTACAATGAGCAGTTCTTC. It is translated as CASSLWSDSSYNEQFF.

Note on this clone: The DNA is left out, because the CDR3 cannot be placed on it with certainty; the CDR3 is given as TCRdb lists it. The chain uses TRBV27 and TRBJ1-5; TRBD1 is the table's D call and was not checked against the DNA. The CDR3 sequence runs 15 residues, both termini included. CDR1 MNHEY and CDR2 SMNVEV come from the germline V gene (reference sequence). Here the CDR3 reads CASSSSWTGNQPQHF.

This clone was counted once. At one boundary the junction diverges from the germline segment, which might be a read error. The rearrangement links TRBV19 to TRBJ1-5, with a weak D call TRBD1 (6 bases). Germline CDR1 LNHDA, CDR2 SQIVND (reference sequence). The CDR3 loop spans 15 amino acids. CDR3 amino acids: CASSIGDILNQPQHF. The CDR3 DNA sequence: TGTGCCAGTAGCATAGGGGACATTCTTAATCAGCCCCAGCATTTT.

This rearrangement joins TRBV18 to TRBJ2-1; 9 positions agree with TRBD1. The length of the CDR3 is 14 residues. Germline V gene lookup returns CDR1 KGHSH and CDR2 LQKENI. Germline trimming cut 2 bases from V and 7 bases from J; bases unmatched to any gene: 3. The CDR3 sequence is CASSPNRGQNEQFF. The CDR3 nucleotides read TGTGCCAGCTCACCAAACAGGGGGCAAAATGAGCAGTTCTTC. The variable domain in full, completed from reference TRBV18 and TRBJ2-1, reads NAGVMQNPRHLVRRRGQEARLRCSPMKGHSHVYWYRQLPEEGLKFMVYLQKENIIDESGMPKERFSAEFPKEGPSILRIQQVVRGDSAAYFCASSPNRGQNEQFFGPGTRLTVL.

The rearrangement joins TRBV5-4 to TRBJ2-1; maybe TRBD2 (5 bases). CDR3 size: 15 residues. Germline CDR1 SGHNT, CDR2 YYREEE (reference sequence). The V and J ends lost 5 bases and 0 bases respectively, with 12 bases between them. The CDR3 coding sequence is TGTGCCAGCAGGGAAGCGGTTGGCTCCTACAATGAGCAGTTCTTC. As protein: CASREAVGSYNEQFF. The full variable domain, in which reference TRBV5-4 and TRBJ2-1 provide the parts outside the CDR3, is ETGVTQSPTHLIKTRGQQVTLRCSSQSGHNTVSWYQQALGQGPQFIFQYYREEENGRGNFPPRFSGLQFPNYSSELNVNALELDDSALYLCASREAVGSYNEQFFGPGTRLTVL.

V is TRBV5-1 and J is TRBJ2-1; 11 bases are shared with TRBD2. Germline loops: CDR1 SGHRS, CDR2 YFSETQ. After removal of 0 bases from V and 7 bases from J, the junction contained 6 bases not matched to a gene. The CDR3 has 16 residues. The CDR3 nucleotides read TGCGCCAGCAGCTTGGTTCCCGGGACTAGCGGTAATGAGCAGTTCTTC. It translates to CASSLVPGTSGNEQFF. The full variable domain, in which reference TRBV5-1 and TRBJ2-1 provide the parts outside the CDR3, is KAGVTQTPRYLIKTRGQQVTLSCSPISGHRSVSWYQQTPGQGLQFLFEYFSETQRNKGNFPGRFSGRQFSNSRSEMNVSTLELGDSALYLCASSLVPGTSGNEQFFGPGTRLTVL.

The chain employs TRBV19 and TRBJ2-1; TRBD2 aligns across 8 bases. The CDR3 has 14 residues. V dropped 5 bases and J dropped 10; count of bases not matched to a gene: 10. In germline, CDR1 is LNHDA, CDR2 SQIVND (reference sequence). CDR3 protein: CASSSRGGPEEQFF. The CDR3 DNA reads as TGTGCCAGTAGTTCCCGGGGGGGACCAGAGGAGCAGTTCTTC.

This clone was picked up a small number of times. V usage is TRBV5-4 and J usage is TRBJ1-1; TRBD1 agrees at 8 bases. V dropped 4 bases and J dropped 10; count of bases not matched to a gene: 6. Germline CDR1 and CDR2: SGHNT and YYREEE (reference sequence). This CDR3 is built from 12 residues. CDR3 amino acids: CASSLDRGRAFF. The CDR3 nucleotides are TGTGCCAGCAGCCTCGACAGGGGCAGAGCTTTCTTT. Supplemented by reference TRBV5-4 and TRBJ1-1, the full variable domain reads ETGVTQSPTHLIKTRGQQVTLRCSSQSGHNTVSWYQQALGQGPQFIFQYYREEENGRGNFPPRFSGLQFPNYSSELNVNALELDDSALYLCASSLDRGRAFFGQGTRLTVV.